The present entry profiles one TCR beta chain with its context. The data derive from a study of blood T cell repertoires in COVID-19. Study context: Acute and convalescent COVID-19 specimens originated in the United States, Italy and Spain.

Germline trimming cut 8 bases from V and 10 bases from J; bases unmatched to any gene: 8. The germline CDR1 and CDR2 sequences are LNHDA and SQIVND (reference sequence). The CDR3 totals 14 residues. Study processing details: Estimation of nucleated cell counts relied on the amplification of reference gene primers. The table came from immunoSEQ multiplex PCR; TCRdb's copy has only in-frame clones and leaves some out. The DNA gave D and trimming, while V, J and clone size come from that table. The data contain some 190,000 clones, more than 85% of them singletons. The clonotype comes from a man aged 25 to 45 with acute or convalescent COVID-19. The sequencing input was peripheral blood. The gene calls are TRBV19 and TRBJ1-6, with 10 bases aligning to TRBD1. The CDR3 region is CASDPGQGSSPLHF. The CDR3 nucleotides read TGTGCCAGTGATCCGGGACAGGGGAGCTCACCCCTCCACTTT.